This TCR beta chain was sequenced in a study of identical twins listed by TCRdb under 2016. About the full investigation: TCR alpha and beta repertoires from monozygotic twins, unrelated adults of various ages and cord blood were deep-sequenced to test whether fetal clonotypes persist. Replicate twin experiments were performed at different times using different library preparation protocols to rule out contamination. Overall study outcomes, separate from this receptor: Out-of-frame TCR alpha sequences shared between twins showed an excess of low generation-probability sequences compared with coincidental sharing between unrelated individuals. Because the same donors could not be followed over many years, the conclusions depended on cross-sectional statistical analysis. A weaker excess of twin sharing was found in beta out-of-frame sequences because the signal-to-noise ratio was lowered by fewer shared sequences. Invariant T cells such as MAIT and iNKT could partly confound zero-insertion analyses, though diverse VJ usage argued against this for most clonotypes. Abundant cord blood beta clonotypes carried fewer insertions; young adult naive repertoires showed a weaker similar trend, while memory repertoires showed none. In monozygotic twins, recombination models systematically underestimated out-of-frame TCR alpha sharing, but the models matched the sharing seen between unrelated individuals.

About this clonotype: What this receptor recognizes is not known. No base qualities exist here, and no much larger clone lies one base off it.

Here V drops 5 bases and J drops 6 bases, and the junction holds 12 bases not matched to any gene. Its CDR3 holds 16 amino acids, cysteine through phenylalanine. The DNA shown is the 48-base CDR3, in frame from base 1. Sequences SGHTA (CDR1) and FQGNSA (CDR2) are obtained from the germline V gene. All donors were healthy Caucasians. Three pairs of female monozygotic twins, all aged about 18 to 29 years, made up the twin cohort. Positive isolation kits from Invitrogen were used to isolate the CD4+ and CD8+ T cell populations. Library construction relied on 5' RACE. The data were produced on an Illumina HiSeq 2000. A universal primer binding site was introduced by template switching, and a unique molecular identifier was present in the final cDNA, enabling accurate counting of TCR cDNA molecules. First-strand cDNA for TCR alpha and beta chains was synthesized from specific primers in the conserved constant-segment region. To control for contamination, every cDNA library carried two barcodes: a SMART-Mk sample barcode plus Illumina barcodes. TruSeq adapter sequences and Illumina sample barcodes were added in two successive PCR steps. The TCR alpha and beta cDNA libraries were sequenced on the Illumina HiSeq platform using custom primers. From the authors' description of their analysis: MiGEC processed the raw reads to extract unique molecular identifiers, while MiXCR was used to determine the CDR3 positions. For each individual, recombination models were inferred using an EM algorithm with the repgenHMM and IGoR tools. Shared clonotypes were analyzed with the tcR package in R, and sharing was normalized by the product of cloneset sizes. To study raw recombination free of thymic and clonal selection effects, out-of-frame nonproductive sequences were analyzed. The raw public reads went through TCRdb reprocessing: fastp at Q25, MiXCR clone calling, in-frame beta chains kept. Here each entry gathers all rows of one CDR3 protein and keeps the most common genes and DNA. For this entry, the V and J calls and clone size follow TCRdb and not the study's own pipeline. This sample holds 400,000 to 550,000 distinct CDR3 sequences; 14% were observed only once. The top ten constitute approximately 1% of the sample.

The data also belong to a second study, concerning yellow fever vaccine responses in identical twins. According to the second study: The T cell response to vaccination in identical twins was reported by the authors to appear partly convergent and partly personalized. In the study, vaccine-responding T cell clones were precisely tracked in identical twins.

The origin of this receptor is a woman between 18 and 30 years old in good health. The sequenced material came from CD4+ T cells sorted from blood. Recombination connected TRBV7-2 to TRBJ2-7, with 11 junctional bases fitting TRBD1. CDR3 protein: CASSPARPGQGVEQYF. The bases are TGTGCCAGCAGCCCGGCCCGCCCGGGACAGGGGGTCGAGCAGTACTTC.